In this sample, the clone carrying this TCR beta chain turned up many times. The antigen remains undetermined. V lost 4 bases, J lost 4 bases, and 11 bases stayed unmatched. CDR1 is SGHKS and CDR2 is YYEKEE in the germline V gene (reference sequence). The CDR3 is 17 residues long. These data are taken from a study of T-cell reconstitution after alpha-beta-depleted transplantation in children. Study-level findings and limits: The study reportedly traced alpha-beta T cells about two months after transplant to several hundred expanded graft clones. Surviving recipient cells, namely T cells and thymic progenitors, were the source of high day-60 TCRbeta diversity in some patients. After one year, T-cell counts and TCRbeta diversity mostly came from new T cells.

Construction of the TCRbeta library involved unique molecular identifiers. TCRdb re-analysed the PCR reads in MiXCR, keeping a single row per CDR3 protein. The sample yields 250,000 to 300,000 distinct CDR3 sequences, 10% seen once. This chain uses TRBV5-5 with TRBJ1-5; 10 nucleotides line up with TRBD1. This TCR was sampled from a boy under three years old with acute myeloid leukemia, due to receive a stem cell transplant. Source: PBMCs, taken before TCRalphabeta/CD19-depleted stem cell transplant. The CDR3: CASSGVGQGLLNQPQHF. The CDR3 DNA follows: TGTGCCAGCAGCGGGGTGGGACAGGGGCTTCTAAATCAGCCCCAGCATTTT.